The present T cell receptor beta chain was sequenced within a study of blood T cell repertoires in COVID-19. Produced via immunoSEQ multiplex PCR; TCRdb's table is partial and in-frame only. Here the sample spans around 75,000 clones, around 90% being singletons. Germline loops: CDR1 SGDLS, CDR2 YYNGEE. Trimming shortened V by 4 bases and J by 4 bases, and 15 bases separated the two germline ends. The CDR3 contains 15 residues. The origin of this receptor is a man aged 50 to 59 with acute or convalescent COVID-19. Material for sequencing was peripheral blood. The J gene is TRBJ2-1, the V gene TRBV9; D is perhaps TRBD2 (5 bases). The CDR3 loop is CASSPDLFVYNEQFF. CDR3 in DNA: TGTGCCAGCAGCCCGGACTTATTCGTGTACAATGAGCAGTTCTTC.